A selection of T cell receptor beta chains follows, all from one sample in a study of blood T cell repertoires in COVID-19. Repertoires were generated with immunoSEQ multiplex PCR, while TCRdb's copy carries only in-frame clones and drops some. The table has about 480,000 clones, around nine tenths seen once. Sequenced sample: PBMCs or T cells enriched from blood (not recorded which). These receptor sequences come from a woman aged 40 to 49 who had recovered from COVID-19. CDR3s include the opening cysteine and the closing phenylalanine or tryptophan. D genes are given only for firm matches.

j_gene: TRBJ2-3
d_gene: .
v_gene: TRBV3-1/TRBV3-2
CDR3aa: CASSPGLRTDTQYF

j_gene: TRBJ1-2
d_gene: .
v_gene: TRBV5-6
CDR3aa: CASSPGARPYGYTF

j_gene: TRBJ1-2
d_gene: .
v_gene: TRBV6-6
CDR3aa: CASSPGQSGYTF

j_gene: TRBJ2-5
d_gene: .
v_gene: TRBV19
CDR3aa: CASSINGGAGSETQYF

j_gene: TRBJ2-4
d_gene: TRBD2
v_gene: TRBV19
CDR3aa: CARDLGLAYAITKNIQYF

j_gene: TRBJ2-3
d_gene: .
v_gene: TRBV19
CDR3aa: CASSIPGFTDTQYF

j_gene: TRBJ2-2
d_gene: .
v_gene: TRBV3-1/TRBV3-2
CDR3aa: CASSNERTPKEGLTGELFF

j_gene: TRBJ2-7
d_gene: TRBD1
v_gene: TRBV4-3
CDR3aa: CASSRRVGDRFRSYEQYF

j_gene: TRBJ1-2
d_gene: TRBD1
v_gene: TRBV5-6
CDR3aa: CASSLQGARGYTF

j_gene: TRBJ1-6
d_gene: .
v_gene: TRBV2
CDR3aa: CASSSGENSPLHF

j_gene: TRBJ2-7
d_gene: TRBD2
v_gene: TRBV19
CDR3aa: CASSSASGNYEQYF

j_gene: TRBJ2-3
d_gene: .
v_gene: TRBV11-2
CDR3aa: CASSSSDSYTDTQYF

j_gene: TRBJ2-5
d_gene: TRBD1
v_gene: TRBV4-1
CDR3aa: CASSRQGIGTQYF

j_gene: TRBJ1-2
d_gene: .
v_gene: TRBV29-1
CDR3aa: CSVVVRDYYGYTF

j_gene: TRBJ1-5
d_gene: TRBD1
v_gene: TRBV18
CDR3aa: CASSPTGGNQPQHF

j_gene: TRBJ2-1
d_gene: TRBD2
v_gene: TRBV10-3
CDR3aa: CAISEATSGRIYNEQFF

j_gene: TRBJ2-1
d_gene: .
v_gene: TRBV5-1
CDR3aa: CASSLGGDPYNEQFF

j_gene: TRBJ1-5
d_gene: TRBD1
v_gene: TRBV27
CDR3aa: CASSPDRVFQPQHF

j_gene: TRBJ2-3
d_gene: .
v_gene: TRBV11-2
CDR3aa: CASSLGGSALTDTQYF

j_gene: TRBJ1-6
d_gene: .
v_gene: TRBV28
CDR3aa: CASSPAPKRPLHF

j_gene: TRBJ1-2
d_gene: TRBD1
v_gene: TRBV25-1
CDR3aa: CASSGVGDRVLYGYTF

j_gene: TRBJ2-1
d_gene: TRBD2
v_gene: TRBV4-3
CDR3aa: CASSQARTSGYNEQFF

j_gene: TRBJ1-5
d_gene: .
v_gene: TRBV24-1
CDR3aa: CATSAPYSNQPQHF

j_gene: TRBJ2-7
d_gene: TRBD2
v_gene: TRBV18
CDR3aa: CASSPVAGQRTYEQYF

j_gene: TRBJ1-2
d_gene: TRBD1
v_gene: TRBV4-3
CDR3aa: CASSLTGTGAWYGYTF

j_gene: TRBJ1-1
d_gene: .
v_gene: TRBV6-4
CDR3aa: CASSDSAETNTEAFF

j_gene: TRBJ1-5
d_gene: .
v_gene: TRBV27
CDR3aa: CASSLTGGNQPQHF

j_gene: TRBJ1-4
d_gene: .
v_gene: TRBV7-2
CDR3aa: CASSLVEFEKLFF

j_gene: TRBJ2-3
d_gene: TRBD2
v_gene: TRBV6-2/TRBV6-3
CDR3aa: CASSLGTSGNTDTQYF

j_gene: TRBJ1-5
d_gene: .
v_gene: TRBV4-1
CDR3aa: CASSQVASPTLQPQHF

j_gene: TRBJ1-2
d_gene: TRBD1
v_gene: TRBV27
CDR3aa: CASSRTGDLALYGYTF

j_gene: TRBJ2-2
d_gene: .
v_gene: TRBV14
CDR3aa: CASSLLRRQRTGELFF

j_gene: TRBJ2-1
d_gene: TRBD1
v_gene: TRBV2
CDR3aa: CASRGGQGAHNEQFF

j_gene: TRBJ1-2
d_gene: .
v_gene: TRBV20-1
CDR3aa: CSASGQRGYGYTF

j_gene: TRBJ2-1
d_gene: .
v_gene: TRBV10-2
CDR3aa: CASSEVTPNNEQFF

j_gene: TRBJ1-2
d_gene: .
v_gene: TRBV19
CDR3aa: CASATEIRGYTF

j_gene: TRBJ1-6
d_gene: .
v_gene: TRBV6-2/TRBV6-3
CDR3aa: CASSPTASSYNSPLHF

j_gene: TRBJ2-3
d_gene: .
v_gene: TRBV5-4
CDR3aa: CASSVSGTDTQYF

j_gene: TRBJ2-2
d_gene: .
v_gene: TRBV6-5
CDR3aa: CASSSFGELFF

j_gene: TRBJ2-7
d_gene: TRBD2
v_gene: TRBV23-1
CDR3aa: CASSQGGLAGSYEQYF

j_gene: TRBJ2-1
d_gene: TRBD1
v_gene: TRBV12-3/TRBV12-4
CDR3aa: CASSGQGYNEQFF

j_gene: TRBJ2-3
d_gene: TRBD2
v_gene: TRBV10-3
CDR3aa: CAITGSGKHTQYF

j_gene: TRBJ2-7
d_gene: .
v_gene: TRBV24-1
CDR3aa: CATSDPGQSRDEQYF

j_gene: TRBJ2-7
d_gene: .
v_gene: TRBV28
CDR3aa: CASSLGGWNEQYF

j_gene: TRBJ1-5
d_gene: .
v_gene: TRBV27
CDR3aa: CASSLRGQRDQPQHF

j_gene: TRBJ2-4
d_gene: .
v_gene: TRBV20-1
CDR3aa: CSASELLGLENIQYF

j_gene: TRBJ1-5
d_gene: .
v_gene: TRBV15
CDR3aa: CATSSPGGDWQPQHF

j_gene: TRBJ2-5
d_gene: TRBD2
v_gene: TRBV2
CDR3aa: CASSEFVGTSGRVTQYF

j_gene: TRBJ1-2
d_gene: .
v_gene: TRBV25-1
CDR3aa: CASSLEGGPYGYTF